This T cell receptor (beta chain) was observed in a study of OX40 agonist ivuxolimab in advanced cancers. Study findings and constraints: Dose levels from 0.1 to 3.0 mg/kg saw CD4+ and CD8+ blood T cells expand clonally by week 6.

Profiling relied on immunoSEQ multiplex PCR, and the TCRdb table lists in-frame clones only, not all of them. The table lists 90,000 or so clones, about 89% of them singletons. Regarding this clone: Its antigen is still unknown.

Autoimmune disease history or systemic immunosuppression disqualified patients. Sequencing was performed on CD4+ or CD8+ T cells sorted from blood, taken in a trial of the OX40 agonist ivuxolimab. This clonotype was obtained from an adult with an advanced solid tumor such as melanoma, head and neck, liver or kidney cancer.

The CDR3 protein is CASSLGEYRTLNSPLHF. The DNA for the CDR3 is TGTGCCAGCAGTCTAGGGGAGTACAGAACCCTTAATTCACCCCTCCACTTT. The chain joins TRBV28 to TRBJ1-6, with D possibly TRBD1 on 5 matching bases. The V end was cut by 5 bases, the J end by 6 bases, with 20 bases between. This CDR3 has 17 amino acids. Per the germline V gene, CDR1 is MDHEN and CDR2 is SYDVKM.